The 27 T cell receptor beta chains listed next were all sequenced from one sample in a study of blood T cell repertoires in COVID-19. Assay: immunoSEQ multiplex PCR; the TCRdb copy retains only in-frame clones and omits some. The data contain 200,000 to 250,000 clones, around 84% of them singletons. Sequences were obtained from peripheral blood. The receptors come from a woman over 75 with active or convalescent COVID-19.

The chain couples TRBV6-6 to TRBJ1-3; 9 bases fit TRBD1. CDR1 MNHNY and CDR2 SVGAGI come from the germline V gene (reference sequence). The V segment lost 2 bases and the J segment 8 bases; nucleotides outside the gene matches: 7. The CDR3 length is 15 residues. The CDR3 DNA sequence: TGTGCCAGCAGTTACGGGGACAGGGCGAGAGACACCATATATTTT. This translates into CASSYGDRARDTIYF.

The chain recombines TRBV28 with TRBJ1-2, with 9 bases that match TRBD1. V gave up 8 bases and J gave up 4 bases; unmatched junction bases: 11. Germline lookup yields CDR1 MDHEN and CDR2 SYDVKM. This CDR3 has 15 residues. CDR3 nucleotides: TGTGCCAGCGGAGGACAGGGGACCGATGGCTATGGCTACACCTTC. Amino acids: CASGGQGTDGYGYTF.

This rearrangement joins TRBV28 to TRBJ1-1, with 8 bases identical to TRBD1. Looked up from germline, CDR1 is MDHEN and CDR2 is SYDVKM. CDR3 length: 14 amino acids. V lost 8 bases to trimming and J lost 1 base; unmatched junction nucleotides: 6. CDR3 protein: CASATGGTNTEAFF. In DNA, the CDR3 is TGTGCCAGCGCAACAGGGGGGACGAACACTGAAGCTTTCTTT.

V is TRBV29-1 and J is TRBJ2-1; 7 nucleotides match TRBD1. Germline V gene sequence: CDR1 SQVTM, CDR2 ANQGSEA. The CDR3 is 13 residues long. Germline trimming cut 8 bases from V and 3 bases from J; bases unmatched to any gene: 7. This CDR3 is CSTTGSLYNEQFF. CDR3 bases: TGCAGCACGACAGGGTCCCTCTACAATGAGCAGTTCTTC.

The chain has TRBV5-1 and TRBJ2-1, with 9 bases lining up with TRBD1. Unmatched junction bases numbered 5, after V lost 4 bases and J lost 0 bases. The length of the CDR3 is 16 residues. Germline V CDR1 and CDR2: SGHRS, YFSETQ. This chain's CDR3 is CASSTKTGGSYNEQFF. CDR3 DNA sequence: TGCGCCAGCAGCACAAAGACAGGGGGCTCCTACAATGAGCAGTTCTTC. Drawing the rest from reference TRBV5-1 and TRBJ2-1, the complete variable domain is KAGVTQTPRYLIKTRGQQVTLSCSPISGHRSVSWYQQTPGQGLQFLFEYFSETQRNKGNFPGRFSGRQFSNSRSEMNVSTLELGDSALYLCASSTKTGGSYNEQFFGPGTRLTVL.

The chain uses TRBV15 and TRBJ1-5, with TRBD1 matching 8 bases. This CDR3 spans 15 amino acids. Trimming cost V 1 base and J 6 bases; bases outside gene matches: 5. CDR1 and CDR2 from the germline V gene are LNHNV and YYDKDF (reference sequence). The CDR3 protein is CATSRGRGQGQPQHF. The CDR3 DNA reads as TGTGCCACCAGCAGAGGCAGGGGGCAGGGTCAGCCCCAGCATTTT.

The rearrangement uses TRBV9 and TRBJ2-3; no clear D gene. From germline, CDR1 is SGDLS and CDR2 YYNGEE. The ends were cut back, 0 bases at V and 1 base at J, with 9 bases in the middle. The CDR3 loop spans 15 amino acids. DNA for the CDR3: TGTGCCAGCAGCGTAGTCGACACAGGCACAGATACGCAGTATTTT. It yields the protein CASSVVDTGTDTQYF.

The CDR3 spells CATSRDGTGMYEQYF. CDR3 DNA: TGTGCCACCAGCAGAGATGGGACAGGGATGTACGAGCAGTACTTC. V gene TRBV15 combines with J gene TRBJ2-7; 9 bases line up with TRBD1. The CDR3 loop spans 15 amino acids. J gave up 4 bases and V 0 bases, and 4 bases lay outside the gene matches. The germline V gene encodes CDR1 LNHNV and CDR2 YYDKDF (reference sequence).

The CDR3 sequence is CASSPRAHSVEKLFF. The CDR3 coding sequence is TGTGCCAGCAGCCCGCGGGCGCACTCCGTTGAGAAACTGTTTTTT. The rearrangement joins TRBV7-9 to TRBJ1-4, with unresolved D. V shed 5 bases and J shed 11 bases, with 21 bases lying between them. Germline CDR1 reads SEHNR; CDR2 reads FQNEAQ (reference sequence). The CDR3 length is 15 residues.

This clone was seen more than once but under ten times. The chain uses TRBV6-2 or TRBV6-3 and TRBJ2-7; TRBD1 aligns across 8 bases. Germline V CDR1 and CDR2: MNHEY, SVGEGT. The V segment lost 6 bases and the J segment 3 bases; nucleotides outside the gene matches: 19. The CDR3 loop spans 18 amino acids. Here the CDR3 DNA reads TGTGCCAGCAGCCTTAGGACAGGGCAAGGAGCGCGGGGCTACGAGCAGTACTTC. Encoded protein: CASSLRTGQGARGYEQYF.

This chain uses TRBV7-3 with TRBJ2-1, with D perhaps matching TRBD1 (5 bases). The V gene's germline CDR1 is SGHTA and CDR2 FQGTGA. The CDR3 contains 13 residues. The V end lost 5 bases, the J end lost 4 bases, and 9 bases lay between the germline ends. In DNA, the CDR3 is TGTGCCAGCAGCCCAGACAGATACAATGAGCAGTTCTTC. Protein sequence: CASSPDRYNEQFF.

V gene TRBV5-1 combines with J gene TRBJ1-1; 7 nucleotides align to TRBD1. The germline V gene has CDR1 SGHRS and CDR2 YFSETQ. The CDR3 totals 15 residues. The J segment lost 3 bases and the V segment lost 4 bases, leaving 9 bases of the junction unmatched. The CDR3: CASSPRQGSDTEAFF. DNA for the CDR3: TGCGCCAGCAGCCCTCGACAGGGATCGGACACTGAAGCTTTCTTT.

J is TRBJ2-5 and V is TRBV29-1; no reliable D call. Germline V CDR1 and CDR2: SQVTM, ANQGSEA. The CDR3 totals 14 residues. Trimming stripped 5 bases from V and 3 bases from J, with 16 bases between. This chain's CDR3 is CSVSQSRQEETQYF. The CDR3 nucleotides are TGCAGCGTTTCCCAAAGTCGCCAGGAAGAGACCCAGTACTTC. Full variable domain (outside the CDR3, taken from reference TRBV29-1 and TRBJ2-5): SAVISQKPSRDICQRGTSLTIQCQVDSQVTMMFWYRQQPGQSLTLIATANQGSEATYESGFVIDKFPISRPNLTFSTLTVSNMSPEDSSIYLCSVSQSRQEETQYFGPGTRLLVL.

The V and J genes are TRBV7-3 and TRBJ2-1; no clear D. Germline-derived CDR1 and CDR2 are SGHTA and FQGTGA. CDR3 length: 13 amino acids. V was trimmed by 6 bases and J by 3 bases, leaving 9 bases between them. The CDR3, as DNA: TGTGCCAGCAGTTCTAACAGCTACAATGAGCAGTTCTTC. The encoded protein is CASSSNSYNEQFF.

The chain has TRBV5-4 and TRBJ2-6, with a tentative D call TRBD1 (5 bases). The germline V and J ends were trimmed by 4 bases and 0 bases, with 8 bases remaining between them. Looked up from germline, CDR1 is SGHNT and CDR2 is YYREEE (reference sequence). The CDR3 consists of 15 residues. The CDR3 DNA reads TGTGCCAGCAGCCCGCAGGGCTCTGGGGCCAACGTCCTGACTTTC. Protein product: CASSPQGSGANVLTF.

This clone turned up a few times. V and J are TRBV3-1 (or the pseudogene TRBV3-2) and TRBJ1-2; D perhaps matches TRBD1 (5 bases). This CDR3 is built from 14 residues. Germline values: CDR1 LGHDT, CDR2 YNNKEL (reference sequence). V was clipped by 3 bases and J by 8 bases, with 16 bases between them. In nucleotides, the CDR3 is TGTGCCAGCAGCCATGAAGGGGATATGCGCGGCTACACCTTC. Translation gives CASSHEGDMRGYTF.

The V and J genes are TRBV30 and TRBJ1-6; TRBD1 matches at 7 bases. The CDR3 spans 14 residues. After removal of 0 bases from V and 11 bases from J, the junction contained 7 bases not matched to a gene. Germline CDR1 and CDR2: GTSNPN and SVGIG (reference sequence). CDR3 residues: CAWSVTRDSAPLHF. In DNA form, the CDR3 reads TGTGCCTGGAGTGTGACCCGGGACAGTGCACCCCTCCACTTT.

V usage is TRBV28 and J usage is TRBJ2-7, with a possible D match to TRBD2 (6 bases). CDR3 length: 14 residues. V was cut by 5 bases and J by 4 bases, with 15 bases left in between. CDR1 MDHEN and CDR2 SYDVKM come from the germline V gene. CDR3 DNA: TGTGCCAGCAGTCCCCCCGGGAGAAGGTACGAGCAGTACTTC. Translating it yields CASSPPGRRYEQYF.

V gene TRBV7-3 combines with J gene TRBJ2-4; 7 nucleotides line up with TRBD2. The CDR3 extends over 13 amino acids. Trimming cost V 4 bases and J 9 bases; bases outside gene matches: 6. Germline V gives CDR1 SGHTA, CDR2 FQGTGA. The DNA for the CDR3 is TGTGCCAGCAGCTCCCCGGGCGGGGGCATTCAGTACTTC. Its protein is CASSSPGGGIQYF. Combining the CDR3 with reference TRBV7-3 and TRBJ2-4 gives the whole variable domain GAGVSQTPSNKVTEKGKYVELRCDPISGHTALYWYRQSLGQGPEFLIYFQGTGAADDSGLPNDRFFAVRPEGSVSTLKIQRTERGDSAVYLCASSSPGGGIQYFGAGTRLSVL.

In this sample, this clone turned up a few times. This chain connects TRBV4-2 to TRBJ2-1; D is undetermined. This CDR3 spans 13 amino acids. Germline CDR1 LGHNA, CDR2 YNFKEQ. V lost 1 base and J 7 bases, leaving 8 bases between the germline ends. CDR3 loop: CASSQVNRNEQFF. DNA for the CDR3: TGTGCCAGCAGCCAAGTGAATAGAAATGAGCAGTTCTTC.

This chain joins TRBV5-1 and TRBJ1-2; D is unresolved. This CDR3 has 17 residues. Germline V CDR1 and CDR2: SGHRS, YFSETQ. The ends were cut back, 0 bases at V and 0 bases at J, with 15 bases in the middle. The CDR3 sequence is CASSLGASNRANYGYTF. The CDR3 coding sequence is TGCGCCAGCAGCTTGGGGGCTTCCAACAGAGCTAACTATGGCTACACCTTC.

The chain has TRBV5-6 and TRBJ1-1, with D hard to call. This CDR3 spans 13 amino acids. V dropped 3 bases and J dropped 6 bases, with 12 bases sitting between them. CDR1 and CDR2 (germline): SGHDT, YYEEEE. CDR3 protein: CASSYGRLSEAFF. In DNA form, the CDR3 reads TGTGCCAGCAGCTATGGGAGGCTCTCTGAAGCTTTCTTT.

The V and J genes are TRBV6-6 and TRBJ2-1; 11 nucleotides match TRBD2. The germline V gene encodes CDR1 MNHNY and CDR2 SVGAGI (reference sequence). V dropped 5 bases and J dropped 7; count of bases not matched to a gene: 10. The CDR3 loop spans 16 amino acids. CDR3 protein: CASSANSGLAENEQFF. In DNA, the CDR3 is TGTGCCAGCAGTGCGAATTCGGGACTAGCGGAAAATGAGCAGTTCTTC.

This chain joins TRBV19 and TRBJ1-2; D perhaps matches TRBD1 (6 bases). The V gene's germline CDR1 is LNHDA and CDR2 SQIVND (reference sequence). The CDR3 has 14 amino acids. Deletions cut 7 bases from V and 4 bases from J, with 16 bases between. The CDR3 loop reads CASKKGGVSYGYTF. DNA for the CDR3: TGTGCCAGTAAGAAGGGGGGGGTCTCCTATGGCTACACCTTC.

The rearrangement uses TRBV30 and TRBJ2-3, with D maybe TRBD1 (6 bases). The CDR3 is 14 amino acids. V dropped 2 bases and J dropped 0 bases, with 9 bases sitting between them. Germline assignment: CDR1 GTSNPN and CDR2 SVGIG (reference sequence). CDR3 DNA sequence: TGTGCCTGGAGTCAGGGGCTGAGCACAGATACGCAGTATTTT. This gives the protein CAWSQGLSTDTQYF.

This chain links TRBV9 with TRBJ2-5; TRBD1 agrees at 7 bases. The CDR3 contains 15 residues. Trimming removed 2 bases from V and 0 bases from J; junction bases left unmatched: 4. The germline gives CDR1 SGDLS, CDR2 YYNGEE. The CDR3 reads CASSVQGQYQETQYF. The DNA of the CDR3 is TGTGCCAGCAGCGTGCAGGGACAGTACCAAGAGACCCAGTACTTC.

The genes are TRBV27 and TRBJ1-4, with 8 positions matching TRBD1. Germline V lookup: CDR1 MNHEY, CDR2 SMNVEV (reference sequence). Trimming removed 5 bases from V and 4 bases from J; junction bases left unmatched: 12. The CDR3 sequence is 17 residues long. The CDR3 DNA sequence: TGTGCCAGCAGTCGCGCAGGGGGCCGGGTTGGTAATGAAAAACTGTTTTTT. Protein: CASSRAGGRVGNEKLFF.